A single sample is the source of the 32 T cell receptor beta chains below, sequenced in a study of monozygotic twins with inflammatory bowel disease. TCRdb reprocessed the 5' RACE reads, keeping one entry per CDR3 protein, no DNA. Its listing shows hundreds of thousands of distinct CDR3 sequences. The sample was blood. The receptor set was obtained from a human donor with ulcerative colitis or Crohn's disease, or a healthy co-twin of an affected twin (not recorded which).

The chain joins TRBV12-3 or TRBV12-4 to TRBJ2-7. The length of the CDR3 is 12 residues. CDR3 loop: CASSFMDLEQYF.

The rearrangement links TRBV5-1 to TRBJ2-5. Germline lookup yields CDR1 SGHRS and CDR2 YFSETQ. CDR3 length: 12 amino acids. This CDR3 is CASSWSQETQYF.

The J gene is TRBJ2-1, the V gene TRBV2; TCRdb returns TRBD1, unconfirmable since there is no DNA. Germline V gene sequence: CDR1 SNHLY, CDR2 FYNNEI. The CDR3 is 14 residues long. CDR3 in amino acids: CASSSGRTGYEQFF.

V and J are TRBV20-1 and TRBJ2-1; TCRdb indicates TRBD2, and absent DNA this call remains unverified. The length of the CDR3 is 16 residues. Germline CDR1 DFQATT, CDR2 SNEGSKA (reference sequence). CDR3 protein: CSASGRLAGFYNEQFF.

This chain connects TRBV10-3 to TRBJ2-2. This CDR3 is 13 amino acids long. The germline V gene encodes CDR1 ENHRY and CDR2 SYGVKD. The CDR3 protein is CAISDKQPGELFF.

J is TRBJ1-1 and V is TRBV4-3; lacking DNA, the TRBD1 call made by TCRdb goes unchecked. The V gene's germline CDR1 is LGHNA and CDR2 YSLEER. The length of the CDR3 is 13 residues. CDR3 amino acids: CASSDRGFSEAFF.

The gene calls are TRBV5-1 and TRBJ1-4; TCRdb picks TRBD1, but there is no DNA to check that call. This CDR3 spans 14 amino acids. Germline-derived CDR1 and CDR2 are SGHRS and YFSETQ. The CDR3 reads CASSLGQGAEKLFF.

CDR3 protein: CSARDPSGGYRTDTQYF. This sequence joins TRBV20-1 and TRBJ2-3; the D call from TCRdb, TRBD1, cannot be confirmed without DNA. CDR1 is DFQATT and CDR2 is SNEGSKA in the germline V gene (reference sequence). This CDR3 region has 17 residues.

This chain joins TRBV28 and TRBJ2-1; lacking DNA, the TRBD1 call made by TCRdb goes unchecked. This CDR3 region has 16 residues. From germline, CDR1 is MDHEN and CDR2 SYDVKM. CDR3 loop: CASSSPNPGRYNEQFF.

CDR3: CASSLGMKGTNYGYTF. The rearrangement links TRBV5-1 to TRBJ1-2. Germline V gene data show CDR1 as SGHRS and CDR2 as YFSETQ. CDR3 length: 16 residues.

The chain employs TRBV7-2 and TRBJ2-7; no DNA is available, so the TRBD1 call from TCRdb remains unchecked. CDR3 length: 13 amino acids. Looked up from germline, CDR1 is SGHTA and CDR2 is FQGNSA. The CDR3 sequence: CASSPGRGIEQYF.

The chain links TRBV7-3 to TRBJ2-6. This CDR3 region has 17 residues. Germline loops: CDR1 SGHTA, CDR2 FQGTGA. The CDR3 here is CASSLSAFNSGANVLTF.

The rearrangement links TRBV6-6 to TRBJ2-5; there is no DNA to check the TCRdb D call of TRBD1. The V gene's germline CDR1 is MNHNY and CDR2 SVGAGI (reference sequence). There are 11 residues in the CDR3. The CDR3 region is CASSSPGTQYF.

The chain employs TRBV9 and TRBJ2-3; TCRdb proposes TRBD1, but this gene call is untestable without DNA. CDR1 and CDR2 from the germline V gene are SGDLS and YYNGEE. The CDR3 length is 14 residues. The CDR3 reads CASSVAEGTDTQYF.

The gene calls are TRBV29-1 and TRBJ2-1; TCRdb proposes TRBD1, but this gene call is untestable without DNA. The CDR3 is made up of 12 amino acids. Germline V gene sequence: CDR1 SQVTM, CDR2 ANQGSEA. CDR3 sequence reads: CSVVRGKREQFF.

This chain links TRBV5-6 with TRBJ1-2; TCRdb's D call, TRBD1, is unchecked because there is no DNA. The CDR3 has 17 residues. Germline CDR1 SGHDT, CDR2 YYEEEE. Here the CDR3 reads CASSLDRQGARHYGYTF.

This chain links TRBV3-1 with TRBJ1-2; TCRdb selects TRBD1, and the lack of DNA leaves this call unchecked. Germline V CDR1 and CDR2: LGHDT, YNNKEL (reference sequence). The CDR3 consists of 16 residues. The CDR3 spells CASSPPTGDLNYGYTF.

This chain links TRBV28 with TRBJ2-7. In germline, CDR1 is MDHEN, CDR2 SYDVKM. The CDR3 is made up of 11 amino acids. CDR3 protein: CASSFLAGGYF.

The gene calls are TRBV4-1 and TRBJ2-3; the TCRdb call, TRBD1, lacks DNA for checking. Germline V CDR1 and CDR2: MGHRA, YSYEKL. The CDR3 is 15 residues long. The CDR3 sequence: CASSQQGVATDTQYF.

This chain connects TRBV7-6 to TRBJ1-1; TCRdb designates TRBD1, a call that cannot be tested without DNA. Looked up from germline, CDR1 is SGHVS and CDR2 is FNYEAQ. The CDR3 has 17 residues. The CDR3 loop reads CASSFSPSGGLSTEAFF.

The chain has TRBV5-1 and TRBJ2-3; TCRdb selects TRBD1, and the lack of DNA leaves this call unchecked. The germline gives CDR1 SGHRS, CDR2 YFSETQ. There are 13 residues in the CDR3. The CDR3 sequence is CASKRQGADTQYF. Full variable domain (outside the CDR3, taken from reference TRBV5-1 and TRBJ2-3): KAGVTQTPRYLIKTRGQQVTLSCSPISGHRSVSWYQQTPGQGLQFLFEYFSETQRNKGNFPGRFSGRQFSNSRSEMNVSTLELGDSALYLCASKRQGADTQYFGPGTRLTVL.

The chain carries TRBV25-1 and TRBJ2-5; there is no DNA to check the TCRdb D call of TRBD1. Germline CDR1 MGHDK, CDR2 SYGVNS. The CDR3 is made up of 16 amino acids. The CDR3 loop reads CASSGQQGQEQETQYF.

This chain uses TRBV7-9 with TRBJ2-3; TCRdb's D call, TRBD1, is unchecked because there is no DNA. From germline, CDR1 is SEHNR and CDR2 FQNEAQ (reference sequence). CDR3 length equals 15 residues. CDR3 sequence: CASSPPTGGTDTQYF. The full variable domain, its missing parts supplied by reference TRBV7-9 and TRBJ2-3, is DTGVSQNPRHKITKRGQNVTFRCDPISEHNRLYWYRQTLGQGPEFLTYFQNEAQLEKSRLLSDRFSAERPKGSFSTLEIQRTEQGDSAMYLCASSPPTGGTDTQYFGPGTRLTVL.

The chain recombines TRBV4-1 with TRBJ2-7; TCRdb's D gene call, TRBD1, goes unchecked for lack of DNA. The germline V gene encodes CDR1 MGHRA and CDR2 YSYEKL. The CDR3 is 13 amino acids. The CDR3 protein is CASSVTGFYEQYF.

The chain combines TRBV30 with TRBJ2-3. The CDR3 has 11 residues. CDR1 is GTSNPN, CDR2 SVGIG, per germline (reference sequence). The CDR3 reads CAWSGTDTQYF. The complete variable domain, with remaining parts taken from reference TRBV30 and TRBJ2-3, reads SQTIHQWPATLVQPVGSPLSLECTVEGTSNPNLYWYRQAAGRGLQLLFYSVGIGQISSEVPQNLSASRPQDRQFILSSKKLLLSDSGFYLCAWSGTDTQYFGPGTRLTVL.

V usage is TRBV12-3 or TRBV12-4 and J usage is TRBJ2-3; there is no DNA to check the TCRdb D call of TRBD1. The CDR3 extends over 14 amino acids. CDR3: CASSFAGNRDTQYF.

The chain employs TRBV29-1 and TRBJ2-5; TCRdb's D call of TRBD1 is untestable without DNA. Germline loops: CDR1 SQVTM, CDR2 ANQGSEA. This CDR3 comprises 12 residues. CDR3: CSAQGSGGTQYF.

The rearrangement links TRBV6-2 or TRBV6-3 to TRBJ2-7. Germline loops: CDR1 MNHEY, CDR2 SVGEGT. The CDR3 sequence is 11 residues long. CDR3 region: CATENSYEQYF.

The chain couples TRBV29-1 to TRBJ1-4; TCRdb designates TRBD1, a call that cannot be tested without DNA. The CDR3 is 14 residues long. The germline gives CDR1 SQVTM, CDR2 ANQGSEA. CDR3 sequence: CSVATGTTNEKLFF.

The J gene is TRBJ2-7, the V gene TRBV7-6; TCRdb reports TRBD2, a call that lacks DNA to check it against. This CDR3 has 17 residues. The V gene's germline CDR1 is SGHVS and CDR2 FNYEAQ. The CDR3 region is CASSPLNGLAGARDEDF.

The rearrangement links TRBV6-1 to TRBJ2-2. Germline V lookup: CDR1 MNHNS, CDR2 SASEGT. This CDR3 spans 14 amino acids. Here the CDR3 reads CASTKRGVPGELFF.

This chain uses TRBV2 with TRBJ2-1; the TCRdb D gene call, TRBD1, has no DNA to confirm it. Germline V gene sequence: CDR1 SNHLY, CDR2 FYNNEI. The CDR3 contains 15 residues. The CDR3 here is CASSEPGRGWNEQFF. The full variable domain, in which reference TRBV2 and TRBJ2-1 provide the parts outside the CDR3, is EPEVTQTPSHQVTQMGQEVILRCVPISNHLYFYWYRQILGQKVEFLVSFYNNEISEKSEIFDDQFSVERPDGSNFTLKIRSTKLEDSAMYFCASSEPGRGWNEQFFGPGTRLTVL.